The 18 T cell receptor beta chains below all came from one sample that was sequenced in a study of immune evolution from preneoplasia to lung adenocarcinoma. The repertoire was sequenced with immunoSEQ multiplex PCR; TCRdb's copy has only in-frame clones and lacks some. The data show roughly 15,000 clones, with over 75% seen just once and approximately 2.8% held by the top ten. Sequenced sample: FFPE lung adenocarcinoma in situ tissue. All receptors come from a donor at least 70 years old with lung adenocarcinoma.

The chain combines TRBV7-2 with TRBJ1-3; no clear D gene. Germline lookup yields CDR1 SGHTA and CDR2 FQGNSA. The CDR3 is made up of 15 amino acids. V lost 5 bases, J lost 2 bases, and 13 bases lay in between. In nucleotides, the CDR3 is TGTGCCAGCAGCCCCGACCCGGGTACTGGAAACACCATATATTTT. This encodes CASSPDPGTGNTIYF. Supplemented by reference TRBV7-2 and TRBJ1-3, the full variable domain reads GAGVSQSPSNKVTEKGKDVELRCDPISGHTALYWYRQSLGQGLEFLIYFQGNSAPDKSGLPSDRFSAERTGGSVSTLTIQRTQQEDSAVYLCASSPDPGTGNTIYFGEGSWLTVV.

The chain couples TRBV4-2 to TRBJ2-3; no clear D gene. The CDR3 consists of 15 residues. Germline V gene sequence: CDR1 LGHNA, CDR2 YNFKEQ. The V end lost 1 base, the J end lost 2 bases, and 10 bases lay between the germline ends. Written as DNA, the CDR3 is TGTGCCAGCAGCCAAGGACGGACCAACACAGATACGCAGTATTTT. This sequence encodes CASSQGRTNTDTQYF.

This chain links TRBV10-3 with TRBJ1-3; D may be TRBD1 (5 bases). With 5 bases removed from V and 4 bases from J, the gap between germline ends came to 9 bases. This CDR3 is built from 13 residues. Germline V gives CDR1 ENHRY, CDR2 SYGVKD. For the CDR3, the DNA is TGTGCCATCAGTTCCCGGACAGGAAACACCATATATTTT. Protein sequence: CAISSRTGNTIYF.

This chain joins TRBV14 and TRBJ1-1; D ambiguous. The V and J ends lost 0 bases and 1 base respectively, with 15 bases between them. This CDR3 is built from 17 residues. The germline V gene has CDR1 SGHDN and CDR2 FVKESK. The CDR3 bases are TGTGCCAGCAGCCAAGATCAGTTGGGTTTGTCGAACACTGAAGCTTTCTTT. Translating it yields CASSQDQLGLSNTEAFF.

The V call is TRBV28, the J call TRBJ2-1, with unresolved D. V gave up 5 bases and J gave up 0 bases, with 20 bases separating them. The germline CDR1 and CDR2 sequences are MDHEN and SYDVKM. There are 18 residues in the CDR3. CDR3 DNA sequence: TGTGCCAGCAGTAATCTGGGTGGGGTCCCGAGCTCCTACAATGAGCAGTTCTTC. It is translated as CASSNLGGVPSSYNEQFF.

The CDR3 DNA sequence: TGTGCCAGCTCCCCGACAGGGGGTACCGGGGAGCTGTTTTTT. Protein sequence: CASSPTGGTGELFF. This chain links TRBV18 with TRBJ2-2; 9 bases are a match to TRBD1. The CDR3 runs to 14 residues. Trimming cost V 6 bases and J 5 bases; bases outside gene matches: 4. Germline V gene sequence: CDR1 KGHSH, CDR2 LQKENI.

The rearrangement joins TRBV18 to TRBJ2-7, with TRBD2 matching over 7 bases. Germline lookup yields CDR1 KGHSH and CDR2 LQKENI. The J segment lost 7 bases and the V segment lost 5 bases, leaving 14 bases of the junction unmatched. This CDR3 has 15 amino acids. This CDR3 reads CASSSGLVRMGEQYF. The CDR3 bases are TGTGCCAGCTCATCCGGACTAGTTAGGATGGGGGAGCAGTACTTC.

This clone was seen only once. The genes are TRBV4-3 and TRBJ2-2; the D call may be TRBD1 or TRBD2 (6 bases each). The CDR3 is made up of 16 amino acids. With 0 bases removed from V and 4 bases from J, the gap between germline ends came to 12 bases. The V gene's germline CDR1 is LGHNA and CDR2 YSLEER. The CDR3 loop is CASSQDWGAGTGELFF. The CDR3 coding sequence is TGCGCCAGCAGCCAAGATTGGGGGGCGGGCACCGGGGAGCTGTTTTTT.

The chain carries TRBV30 and TRBJ2-7; 7 bases align to TRBD2. The CDR3 contains 15 residues. The ends lost 3 bases at V and 5 bases at J; junction bases unmatched: 13. CDR1 and CDR2 (germline): GTSNPN, SVGIG (reference sequence). The CDR3 protein is CAWRTYEAGANEQYF. Written as DNA, the CDR3 is TGTGCCTGGAGGACCTATGAGGCGGGAGCTAACGAGCAGTACTTC.

The chain employs TRBV10-3 and TRBJ2-2; D may be TRBD1 (6 bases). V was clipped by 4 bases and J by 3 bases, with 15 bases between them. CDR3 size: 16 residues. Germline CDR1 and CDR2: ENHRY and SYGVKD. CDR3 loop: CAISGYRVSDTGELFF. DNA of the CDR3: TGTGCCATCAGTGGATACAGGGTTTCCGACACCGGGGAGCTGTTTTTT.

Sample share makes this clone medium-sized. This chain links TRBV27 with TRBJ2-1, with D tentatively TRBD1 or TRBD2 (5 bases each). Trimming removed 5 bases from V and 6 bases from J, with 14 bases in between. Germline V gives CDR1 MNHEY, CDR2 SMNVEV (reference sequence). The CDR3 is 14 amino acids. The CDR3 loop is CASSRDGGFNEQFF. CDR3 in DNA: TGTGCCAGCAGTCGGGACGGTGGATTCAATGAGCAGTTCTTC.

The V call is TRBV7-9, the J call TRBJ2-5, with 8 bases fitting TRBD1. V shed 1 base, J shed 2 bases, and the junction held 0 bases outside the gene matches. The germline V gene encodes CDR1 SEHNR and CDR2 FQNEAQ (reference sequence). The CDR3 has 14 residues. CDR3 residues: CASSLGTGQETQYF. The CDR3 DNA is TGTGCCAGCAGCTTAGGGACAGGGCAAGAGACCCAGTACTTC.

The chain joins TRBV30 to TRBJ1-3; no reliable D call. V was shortened by 0 bases and J by 1 base, with 10 bases between the two germline ends. This CDR3 has 15 residues. From germline, CDR1 is GTSNPN and CDR2 SVGIG (reference sequence). CDR3 DNA sequence: TGTGCCTGGAGTGTACCGGGATCGTCTGGAAACACCATATATTTT. It encodes CAWSVPGSSGNTIYF.

The chain employs TRBV28 and TRBJ2-1; weak D call: TRBD1 (7 bases). Germline CDR1 reads MDHEN; CDR2 reads SYDVKM. The CDR3 spans 14 residues. Trimming took off 5 bases at V and 5 bases at J, with 13 bases between the two ends. CDR3 nucleotide sequence: TGTGCCAGCAGTCGGGGCAGGGGGGACAATGAGCAGTTCTTC. Translated: CASSRGRGDNEQFF.

This rearrangement joins TRBV7-2 to TRBJ1-3; the D gene is possibly TRBD1 (5 bases). There are 16 residues in the CDR3. Per the germline V gene, CDR1 is SGHTA and CDR2 is FQGNSA. V was cut by 1 base and J by 2 bases, with 12 bases left in between. The CDR3 reads CASSLDGGGTGNTIYF. CDR3 nucleotides: TGTGCCAGCAGCTTAGATGGGGGGGGGACTGGAAACACCATATATTTT.

The V gene is TRBV6-5, the J gene TRBJ2-7; D might be TRBD1 (5 bases). The V end lost 7 bases, the J end lost 0 bases, and 16 bases lay between the germline ends. CDR1 is MNHEY, CDR2 SVGAGI, per germline. The CDR3 runs to 15 residues. CDR3 nucleotides: TGTGCCAGCACCGACGGGCCCAGGGACTCCTACGAGCAGTACTTC. Its protein product is CASTDGPRDSYEQYF.

The gene calls are TRBV4-1 and TRBJ1-2, with D perhaps matching TRBD1 (5 bases). The V and J ends lost 0 bases and 7 bases respectively, with 15 bases between them. Looked up from germline, CDR1 is MGHRA and CDR2 is YSYEKL. The CDR3 is made up of 15 amino acids. The CDR3 nucleotides are TGCGCCAGCAGCCAAGATCGGAGGGGCATTAGTGGCTACACCTTC. Translated, it gives CASSQDRRGISGYTF.

This clone was observed once. J is TRBJ2-7 and V is TRBV28; the D gene is possibly TRBD1 (5 bases). This CDR3 is built from 14 residues. The V and J ends lost 6 bases and 2 bases respectively, with 14 bases between them. Germline V lookup: CDR1 MDHEN, CDR2 SYDVKM. The CDR3: CASRKPGPPYEQYF. The CDR3 nucleotides are TGTGCCAGCAGAAAACCAGGGCCCCCCTACGAGCAGTACTTC.